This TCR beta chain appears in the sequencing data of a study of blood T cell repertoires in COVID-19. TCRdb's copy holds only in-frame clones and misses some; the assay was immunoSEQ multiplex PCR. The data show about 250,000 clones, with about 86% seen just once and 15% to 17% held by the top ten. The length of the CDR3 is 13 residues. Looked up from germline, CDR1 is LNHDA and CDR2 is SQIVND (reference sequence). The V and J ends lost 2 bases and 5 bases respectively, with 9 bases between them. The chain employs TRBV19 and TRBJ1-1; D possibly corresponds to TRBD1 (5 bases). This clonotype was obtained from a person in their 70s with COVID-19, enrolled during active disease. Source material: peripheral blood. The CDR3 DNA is TGTGCCAGTAGTATAAGGGGTGGGACTGAAGCTTTCTTT. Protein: CASSIRGGTEAFF.